This TCR beta chain emerged from a study of shared clonotypes between healthy human individuals. Whole-study context: Each donor had three CD4 naive, three CD4 memory, two CD8 naive and one CD8 memory plate.

With respect to this clone: Its antigen is unidentified.

The germline gives CDR1 SGHAT, CDR2 FQNNGV. The V end lost 3 bases, the J end lost 7 bases, and 7 bases lay between the germline ends. This CDR3 has 12 amino acids. Sorted-subset replicate PCR reactions were performed with approximately 200 ng DNA, corresponding to tens of thousands of T cell genomes. TCRdb keeps only in-frame clones here, not all; method: immunoSEQ multiplex PCR. The sample contains about 1,900,000 clones, about 95% of which appear only once. Naive CD8 isolation took CD45RO-negative cells positively selected for CCR7 and excluded terminally differentiated effector memory CD45RA+ cells. Points from the study as a whole: The study found lower generation probabilities in non-shared clonotypes than in those shared by all four donors.

What was sequenced was naive CD8+ T cells sorted from blood. The sequence came from a man younger than 35 in good health. V usage is TRBV11-2 and J usage is TRBJ2-1; no reliable D call. CDR3: CASSFWKNEQFF. The CDR3 DNA reads TGTGCCAGCAGCTTCTGGAAGAATGAGCAGTTCTTC.